These 14 T cell receptor beta chains were sequenced from one sample in a study of cytomegalovirus exposure and HLA in healthy donors. Primers: 60 Vbeta forward and 13 Jbeta reverse. Sequenced by immunoSEQ multiplex PCR; TCRdb stores in-frame clones only, minus some. The repertoire holds nearly 80,000 clones, with 79% as singletons. Sequenced sample: PBMCs. The receptors shown here come from a woman between 35 and 50 years old in good health and CMV-seropositive.

V and J are TRBV7-9 and TRBJ2-1, with 11 bases lining up with TRBD2. Germline trimming cut 1 base from V and 3 bases from J; bases unmatched to any gene: 2. The V gene's germline CDR1 is SEHNR and CDR2 FQNEAQ (reference sequence). The CDR3 has 16 residues. In DNA form, the CDR3 reads TGTGCCAGCAGCTTAGAAGGACTAGCGGGCTACAATGAGCAGTTCTTC. Translation gives CASSLEGLAGYNEQFF.

This clone was counted between two and nine times. The chain couples TRBV5-1 to TRBJ1-2, with 10 bases fitting TRBD1. Germline lookup yields CDR1 SGHRS and CDR2 YFSETQ. The CDR3 is made up of 15 amino acids. The J segment lost 5 bases and the V segment lost 4 bases, leaving 8 bases of the junction unmatched. CDR3: CASSMDRGEGYGYTF. In DNA, the CDR3 is TGCGCCAGCAGCATGGACAGGGGGGAAGGGTATGGCTACACCTTC.

The rearrangement links TRBV11-1 to TRBJ2-5, with 7 bases identical to TRBD1. The V gene end was trimmed by 1 base and the J gene end by 4 bases; junction bases not matched to a gene: 3. From germline, CDR1 is SGHAT and CDR2 FQDESV (reference sequence). There are 14 residues in the CDR3. CDR3 nucleotide sequence: TGTGCCAGCAGCTTAGACGCAGGGGGAGAGACCCAGTACTTC. This codes for CASSLDAGGETQYF.

The chain couples TRBV30 to TRBJ1-5, with D unresolved. Trimming shortened V by 0 bases and J by 2 bases, and 8 bases separated the two germline ends. Germline-derived CDR1 and CDR2 are GTSNPN and SVGIG (reference sequence). The CDR3 contains 14 residues. The CDR3 DNA follows: TGTGCCTGGAGTGTACTCCAGGGCAATCAGCCCCAGCATTTT. The encoded protein is CAWSVLQGNQPQHF.

The gene calls are TRBV14 and TRBJ1-3; D is unclear. CDR3 length equals 14 residues. V dropped 2 bases and J dropped 2 bases, with 7 bases sitting between them. Germline CDR1 SGHDN, CDR2 FVKESK. CDR3 nucleotide sequence: TGTGCCAGCAGCCAATGGGCGCCTGGAAACACCATATATTTT. It specifies CASSQWAPGNTIYF.

The chain is built from TRBV15 and TRBJ2-1; 15 bases are shared with TRBD2. Germline V gene data show CDR1 as LNHNV and CDR2 as YYDKDF (reference sequence). Germline trimming cut 6 bases from V and 6 bases from J; bases unmatched to any gene: 9. This CDR3 region has 17 residues. The CDR3 nucleotides are TGTGCCACCAGGCTGGGACTAGCGGGGGGCCCAGGCAATGAGCAGTTCTTC. It yields the protein CATRLGLAGGPGNEQFF.

The chain couples TRBV15 to TRBJ1-3; D remains ambiguous. The V end lost 0 bases, the J end lost 2 bases, and 8 bases lay between the germline ends. Germline V lookup: CDR1 LNHNV, CDR2 YYDKDF (reference sequence). This CDR3 comprises 15 residues. CDR3: CATSRDQVAGNTIYF. The CDR3 DNA follows: TGTGCCACCAGCAGAGATCAGGTCGCTGGAAACACCATATATTTT.

V gene TRBV7-9 combines with J gene TRBJ1-2, with D possibly matching TRBD1 (5 bases). Trimming removed 6 bases from V and 4 bases from J, with 9 bases in between. The CDR3 sequence is 12 residues long. Germline CDR1 SEHNR, CDR2 FQNEAQ (reference sequence). CDR3 sequence (DNA): TGTGCCAGCAGACAGGCGGTCTATGGCTACACCTTC. It translates to CASRQAVYGYTF. The complete variable domain, with remaining parts taken from reference TRBV7-9 and TRBJ1-2, reads DTGVSQNPRHKITKRGQNVTFRCDPISEHNRLYWYRQTLGQGPEFLTYFQNEAQLEKSRLLSDRFSAERPKGSFSTLEIQRTEQGDSAMYLCASRQAVYGYTFGSGTRLTVV.

The V call is TRBV28, the J call TRBJ2-7, with 7 bases that match TRBD1. Unmatched junction bases numbered 13, after V lost 6 bases and J lost 5 bases. Germline V gives CDR1 MDHEN, CDR2 SYDVKM. The CDR3 is 15 residues long. The CDR3 region has the DNA TGTGCCAGCAGCCTCCGACGACAGGGTGTCAACGAGCAGTACTTC. It yields the protein CASSLRRQGVNEQYF.

To note about this clone: A read error may produce the germline difference seen at one junction end. The J gene is TRBJ2-5, the V gene TRBV7-7; TRBD1 matches 8 bases. CDR3 length: 14 residues. In germline, CDR1 is SSHAT, CDR2 FNYEAQ (reference sequence). The CDR3 nucleotides are TGTGCCAGCAGCTTTGGGACAGGCCAAAAGACCCAGTACTTC. As protein: CASSFGTGQKTQYF. Looking up the rest from reference TRBV7-7 and TRBJ2-5 gives the full variable domain: GAGVSQSPRYKVTKRGQDVTLRCDPISSHATLYWYQQALGQGPEFLTYFNYEAQPDKSGLPSDRFSAERPEGSISTLTIQRTEQRDSAMYRCASSFGTGQKTQYFGPGTRLLVL.

This clone counts as medium-sized (0.01 to 0.1%). Written as DNA, the CDR3 is TGTGCCAGCAGCCCCGTCACCGGGACAGGACAAAAACTGTTTTTT. Translated, it gives CASSPVTGTGQKLFF. The rearrangement uses TRBV6-5 and TRBJ1-4, with TRBD1 matching over 8 bases. The length of the CDR3 is 15 residues. CDR1 is MNHEY and CDR2 is SVGAGI in the germline V gene. J gave up 9 bases and V 6 bases, and 12 bases lay outside the gene matches.

The genes are TRBV6-4 and TRBJ2-7; D not resolved. Trimming pared 4 bases from V and 8 bases from J, leaving 15 bases between. The CDR3 length is 13 residues. Germline V lookup: CDR1 MRHNA, CDR2 SNTAGT. CDR3 in DNA: TGTGCCAGCAGTGTGTCCGGAGCCGGTCAGCAGTACTTC. Translating gives CASSVSGAGQQYF.

This clone turned up a few times. The chain is built from TRBV29-1 and TRBJ2-1; D may be TRBD2 (5 bases). The germline gives CDR1 SQVTM, CDR2 ANQGSEA. The CDR3 contains 13 residues. Trimming cost V 8 bases and J 0 bases, with 11 bases left between them. The CDR3 loop reads CSSNRDSYNEQFF. The CDR3 nucleotides are TGCAGCTCGAACCGGGACTCCTACAATGAGCAGTTCTTC.

This clone was seen more than once but under ten times. The chain couples TRBV5-1 to TRBJ2-1; D unresolved. From germline, CDR1 is SGHRS and CDR2 YFSETQ. The CDR3 contains 16 residues. V lost 3 bases to trimming and J lost 0 bases, with 13 bases between them. CDR3 amino acids: CASSSIILGSYNEQFF. The CDR3 DNA is TGCGCCAGCAGCTCTATCATTCTTGGCTCCTACAATGAGCAGTTCTTC.